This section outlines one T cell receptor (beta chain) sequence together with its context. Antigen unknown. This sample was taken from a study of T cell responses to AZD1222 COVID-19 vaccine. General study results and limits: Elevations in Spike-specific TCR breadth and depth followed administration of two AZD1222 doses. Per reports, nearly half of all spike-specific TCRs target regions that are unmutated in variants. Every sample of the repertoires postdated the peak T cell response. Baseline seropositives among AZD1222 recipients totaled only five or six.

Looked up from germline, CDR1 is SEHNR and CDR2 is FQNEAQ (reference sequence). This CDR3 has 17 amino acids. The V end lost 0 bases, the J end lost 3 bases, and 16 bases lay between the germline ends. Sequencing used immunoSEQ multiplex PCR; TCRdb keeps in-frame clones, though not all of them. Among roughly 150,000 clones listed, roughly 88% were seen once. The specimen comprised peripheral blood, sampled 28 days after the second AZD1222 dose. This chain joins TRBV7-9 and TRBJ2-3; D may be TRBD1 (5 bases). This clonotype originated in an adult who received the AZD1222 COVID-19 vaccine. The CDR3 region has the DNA TGTGCCAGCAGCTTAGCATCAGGGCGATGGGATACAGATACGCAGTATTTT. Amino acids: CASSLASGRWDTDTQYF. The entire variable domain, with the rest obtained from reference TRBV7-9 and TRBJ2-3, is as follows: DTGVSQNPRHKITKRGQNVTFRCDPISEHNRLYWYRQTLGQGPEFLTYFQNEAQLEKSRLLSDRFSAERPKGSFSTLEIQRTEQGDSAMYLCASSLASGRWDTDTQYFGPGTRLTVL.